This TCR beta chain was recovered during a study of blood T cell repertoires in COVID-19. For the study at large: There were acute and convalescent COVID-19 samples, and they came from the United States, Italy and Spain.

The CDR3 contains 14 residues. The V and J ends lost 3 bases and 4 bases, in that order; junction bases with no gene match: 3. Germline values: CDR1 DFQATT, CDR2 SNEGSKA (reference sequence). Authors' data handling: Quantification of nucleated cells was approximated via reference gene primer amplification. TCRdb's table, derived via immunoSEQ multiplex PCR, lists solely in-frame clones and lacks some. From that table come the V and J calls and clone size; the DNA was used to work out D and trimming. Here the sample spans tens of thousands of clones, approximately 85% being singletons. The chain links TRBV20-1 to TRBJ1-6, with 7 bases lining up with TRBD1. This receptor was identified in a human donor in a cohort sampled during active COVID-19. The sequenced material came from peripheral blood. DNA of the CDR3: TGCAGTGCTAGTCAGGGGGATTATAATTCACCCCTCCACTTT. Translated, it gives CSASQGDYNSPLHF.